Listed below are T cell receptor beta chains from one sample, sequenced in a study of cytomegalovirus exposure and HLA in healthy donors. Sequencing was performed with immunoSEQ multiplex PCR; in TCRdb, only in-frame clones are kept and a portion is missing. This table has about 150,000 clones, about 76% appearing once. The sample comprised PBMCs. These receptors came from a man between 25 and 39 years old in good health and CMV-seropositive. Both conserved end residues are part of each CDR3. Size tells how often a clone was seen (once, few, many) or the class of an expanded clone, and some rows leave it out.

v_call	j_call	clone_size	cdr3_aa
TRBV6-6	TRBJ1-5	NA	CASSSDGGAQPQHF
TRBV28	TRBJ1-1	NA	CASRSPGRGLGTEAFF
TRBV30	TRBJ2-1	NA	CAWNGLAGTNEQFF
TRBV18	TRBJ1-2	NA	CASSPSRGNYGYTF
TRBV28	TRBJ1-2	NA	CASSFGGAGGYTF
TRBV7-2	TRBJ1-5	NA	CASGAANQLQHF
TRBV6-6	TRBJ2-5	NA	CASSYGRGKETQYF
TRBV9	TRBJ2-2	few	CASSVVGGGELFF
TRBV28	TRBJ2-5	few	CASVWDSTQETQYF
TRBV19	TRBJ2-5	once	CASSTLGGAGETQYF
TRBV6-1	TRBJ2-3	few	CASSGGRTGADTQYF
TRBV5-4	TRBJ1-6	few	CASSSPGSDSPLHF
TRBV10-1	TRBJ1-2	once	CASSESIGGYGYTF
TRBV5-1	TRBJ2-2	NA	CASSLVGQGNTGELFF
TRBV2	TRBJ1-6	NA	CASSVSENSPLHF
TRBV19	TRBJ1-3	once	CASSQGRTLSGNTIYF
TRBV30	TRBJ1-4	NA	CAWSVGAANEKLFF
TRBV30	TRBJ1-1	NA	CAWSPTRNTEAFF
TRBV11-2	TRBJ1-1	once	CASSSNGGHTEAFF
TRBV5-1	TRBJ2-3	NA	CASSLPLSGVTDTQYF
TRBV7-9	TRBJ2-7	NA	CASSLVSGSSYEQYF
TRBV29-1	TRBJ2-5	NA	CSVEGRRWETQYF
TRBV5-1	TRBJ2-5	NA	CASSLSIQETQYF
TRBV18	TRBJ2-1	NA	CASSGQGKDNEQFF
TRBV6-1	TRBJ2-7	NA	CASSEGPGSYEQYF
TRBV5-6	TRBJ1-2	NA	CASSPDRNYGYTF
TRBV2	TRBJ2-3	NA	CASRQGAVRTDTQYF
TRBV18	TRBJ1-5	NA	CASSTGVGGTTGGQHF
TRBV28	TRBJ2-5	NA	CASTPGGAGEETQYF
TRBV2	TRBJ2-7	once	CASSEGTGFDEQYF
TRBV18	TRBJ2-7	NA	CASSTGTGAYEQYF
TRBV27	TRBJ1-2	NA	CASSPPAGRLGGYTF
TRBV29-1	TRBJ1-4	few	CSVRTNEKLFF
TRBV23-1	TRBJ2-5	once	CASRWEESQETQYF
TRBV27	TRBJ2-7	NA	CASSLAGGEVTYEQYF
TRBV28	TRBJ1-2	NA	CASSEGQLNYGYTF
TRBV27	TRBJ2-5	NA	CASSTRSGTQQETQYF
TRBV4-2	TRBJ2-7	NA	CASSRTGSQYEQYF
TRBV27	TRBJ1-1	NA	CASKLSRALWDEAFF
TRBV29-1	TRBJ1-2	NA	CSVEGSYYGYTF
TRBV2	TRBJ2-1	NA	CASSAERATSYNEQFF
TRBV4-3	TRBJ2-1	NA	CASSQDVRGGLGEQFF
TRBV6-6	TRBJ1-1	NA	CASSYSEYTEAFF
TRBV19	TRBJ1-1	NA	CASSVDSPGEAFF
TRBV5-1	TRBJ1-4	few	CASSLAGSGGEKLFF
TRBV19	TRBJ2-7	NA	CASSIFPSSYEQYF
TRBV5-1	TRBJ1-6	once	CASSLTGGNSPLHF
TRBV19	TRBJ1-2	NA	CASISLQGGHTF
TRBV10-2	TRBJ1-6	NA	CASRSGVWDSPLHF
TRBV28	TRBJ2-2	NA	CASSWTGSDTGELFF
TRBV5-6	TRBJ2-5	NA	CASSRGGQETQYF
TRBV4-1	NA	NA	CASSPSGGTGVNEQYF
TRBV10-3	TRBJ1-5	NA	CAISQGNQPQHF